This entry is about one T cell receptor (beta chain). Its antigen remains unidentified. Only in-frame clones appear in the TCRdb table, and some are missing; sequencing was by immunoSEQ multiplex PCR. The profile shows some 180,000 clones, 90% to 95% of them singletons. This sample is drawn from a study of T cell responses to AZD1222 COVID-19 vaccine. Study-level findings and limits: Seropositive at baseline were only six AZD1222 recipients.

Germline V gene lookup returns CDR1 MNHEY and CDR2 SVGAGI. This CDR3 has 14 amino acids. V was clipped by 8 bases and J by 0 bases, with 11 bases between them. The receptor was isolated from an adult who received the MenACWY meningococcal vaccine as a control. This chain joins TRBV6-5 and TRBJ1-5; a possible D gene is TRBD1 (5 bases). Sequences were derived from peripheral blood, sampled 28 days after the second dose of the MenACWY control vaccine. The CDR3 protein is CASYQGYSNQPQHF. The CDR3 DNA reads as TGTGCCAGCTACCAGGGTTATAGCAATCAGCCCCAGCATTTT.